The present TCR beta chain was sequenced within a study of persistence of HIV-infected CD4 T cells. Germline assignment: CDR1 LNHDA and CDR2 SQIVND (reference sequence). The CDR3 contains 15 residues. V gave up 7 bases and J gave up 3 bases, with 18 bases separating them. Cells were stimulated nonspecifically with anti-CD3/anti-CD28 magnetic beads. Sorting of responding CD4+ T cells relied on upregulated CD40 ligand together with CD69. This was the immunoSEQ version 4 assay in survey mode. Measured with immunoSEQ multiplex PCR; TCRdb has only the in-frame clones, and not every one. The sample has 35,000 to 55,000 clones; 89% are singletons. As for this clone: What it binds is not known.

This clonotype was obtained from an adult man with HIV who was CMV-seropositive. This chain connects TRBV19 to TRBJ1-1; D uncertain. Sequences were derived from CD4+ T cells sorted from PBMCs after roughly 20-hour stimulation, sampled from a patient who received antiretroviral therapy. CDR3 region: CASIGRAGIDTEAFF. CDR3 nucleotides: TGTGCCAGTATCGGGAGGGCGGGCATCGACACTGAAGCTTTCTTT. Using reference TRBV19 and TRBJ1-1 for the parts outside the CDR3, the full variable domain is DGGITQSPKYLFRKEGQNVTLSCEQNLNHDAMYWYRQDPGQGLRLIYYSQIVNDFQKGDIAEGYSVSREKKESFPLTVTSAQKNPTAFYLCASIGRAGIDTEAFFGQGTRLTVV.